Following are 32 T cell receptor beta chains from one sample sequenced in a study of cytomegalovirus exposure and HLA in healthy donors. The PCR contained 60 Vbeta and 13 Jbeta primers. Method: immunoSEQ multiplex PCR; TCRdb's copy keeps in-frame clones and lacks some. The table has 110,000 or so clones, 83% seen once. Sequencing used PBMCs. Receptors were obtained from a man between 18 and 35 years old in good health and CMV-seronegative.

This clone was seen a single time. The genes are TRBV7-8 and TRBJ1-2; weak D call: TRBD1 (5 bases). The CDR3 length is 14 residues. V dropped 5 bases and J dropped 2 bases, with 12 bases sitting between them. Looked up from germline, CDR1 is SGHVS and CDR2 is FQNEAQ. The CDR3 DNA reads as TGTGCCAGCAGCGTAAGCGGGGGAAACTATGGCTACACCTTC. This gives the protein CASSVSGGNYGYTF.

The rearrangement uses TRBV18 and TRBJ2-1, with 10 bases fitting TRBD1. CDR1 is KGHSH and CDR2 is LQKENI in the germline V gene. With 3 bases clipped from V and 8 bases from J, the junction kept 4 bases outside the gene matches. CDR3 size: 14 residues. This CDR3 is CASSPGTGDHEQFF. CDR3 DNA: TGTGCCAGCTCACCGGGGACAGGGGATCATGAGCAGTTCTTC. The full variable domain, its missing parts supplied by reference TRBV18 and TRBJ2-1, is NAGVMQNPRHLVRRRGQEARLRCSPMKGHSHVYWYRQLPEEGLKFMVYLQKENIIDESGMPKERFSAEFPKEGPSILRIQQVVRGDSAAYFCASSPGTGDHEQFFGPGTRLTVL.

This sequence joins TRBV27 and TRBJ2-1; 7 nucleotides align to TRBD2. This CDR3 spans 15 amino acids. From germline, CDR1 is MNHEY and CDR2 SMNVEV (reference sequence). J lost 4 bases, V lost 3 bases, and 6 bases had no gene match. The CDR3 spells CASSLRASGYNEQFF. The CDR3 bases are TGTGCCAGCAGTTTGCGGGCTAGCGGTTACAATGAGCAGTTCTTC.

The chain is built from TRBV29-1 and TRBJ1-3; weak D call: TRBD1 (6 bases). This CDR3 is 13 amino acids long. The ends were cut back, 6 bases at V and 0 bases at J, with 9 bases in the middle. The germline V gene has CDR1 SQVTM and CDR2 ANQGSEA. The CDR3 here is CSVLDSSGNTIYF. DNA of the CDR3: TGCAGCGTCCTGGACAGCTCTGGAAACACCATATATTTT. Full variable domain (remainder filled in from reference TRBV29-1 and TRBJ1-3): SAVISQKPSRDICQRGTSLTIQCQVDSQVTMMFWYRQQPGQSLTLIATANQGSEATYESGFVIDKFPISRPNLTFSTLTVSNMSPEDSSIYLCSVLDSSGNTIYFGEGSWLTVV.

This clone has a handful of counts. In DNA, the CDR3 is TGCGCCAGCAGGGGACAGGAGAACACTGAAGCTTTCTTT. Its protein is CASRGQENTEAFF. The chain recombines TRBV5-1 with TRBJ1-1; 8 bases are shared with TRBD1. The CDR3 covers 13 residues. CDR1 is SGHRS, CDR2 YFSETQ, per germline. J gave up 1 base and V 5 bases, and 1 base lay outside the gene matches.

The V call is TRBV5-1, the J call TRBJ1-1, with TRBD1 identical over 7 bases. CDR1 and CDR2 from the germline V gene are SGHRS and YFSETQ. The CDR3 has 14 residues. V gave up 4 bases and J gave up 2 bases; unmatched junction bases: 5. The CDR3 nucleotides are TGCGCCAGCAGCCCCCACAGGGGTAACACTGAAGCTTTCTTT. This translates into CASSPHRGNTEAFF.

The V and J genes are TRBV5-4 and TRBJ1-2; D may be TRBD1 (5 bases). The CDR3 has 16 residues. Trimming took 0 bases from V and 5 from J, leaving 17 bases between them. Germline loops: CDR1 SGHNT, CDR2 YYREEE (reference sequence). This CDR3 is CASSLALGRGEYGYTF. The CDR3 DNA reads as TGTGCCAGCAGCTTGGCTCTCGGGAGAGGGGAATATGGCTACACCTTC.

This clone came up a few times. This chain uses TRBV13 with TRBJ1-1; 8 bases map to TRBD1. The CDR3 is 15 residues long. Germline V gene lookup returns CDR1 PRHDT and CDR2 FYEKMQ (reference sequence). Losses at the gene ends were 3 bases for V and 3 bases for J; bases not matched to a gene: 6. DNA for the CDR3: TGTGCCAGCAGCTTCACAGGGGGAGCGGACACTGAAGCTTTCTTT. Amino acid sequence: CASSFTGGADTEAFF.

The CDR3 region is CASRLQGFSGNTIYF. CDR3 sequence (DNA): TGTGCCAGCAGGCTACAGGGTTTCTCTGGAAACACCATATATTTT. This chain links TRBV2 with TRBJ1-3; D may be TRBD1 (6 bases). The CDR3 consists of 15 residues. V shed 6 bases and J shed 0 bases, with 12 bases lying between them. Germline values: CDR1 SNHLY, CDR2 FYNNEI.

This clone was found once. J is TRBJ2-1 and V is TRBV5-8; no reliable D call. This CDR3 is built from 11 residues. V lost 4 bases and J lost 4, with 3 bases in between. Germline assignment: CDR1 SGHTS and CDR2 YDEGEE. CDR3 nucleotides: TGTGCCAGCAGCCCATACAATGAGCAGTTCTTC. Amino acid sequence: CASSPYNEQFF.

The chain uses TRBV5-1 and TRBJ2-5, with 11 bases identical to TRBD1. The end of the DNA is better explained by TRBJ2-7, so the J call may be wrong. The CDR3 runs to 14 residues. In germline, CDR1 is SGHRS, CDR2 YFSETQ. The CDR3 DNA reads TGCGCCAGCAGCGCCGGGACAGGGGGCTACGAGCAGTACTTC. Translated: CASSAGTGGYEQYF.

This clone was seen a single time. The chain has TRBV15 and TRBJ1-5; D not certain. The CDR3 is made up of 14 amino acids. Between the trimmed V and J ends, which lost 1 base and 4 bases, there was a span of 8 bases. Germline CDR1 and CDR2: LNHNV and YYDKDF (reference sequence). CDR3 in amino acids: CATSRAAGNQPQHF. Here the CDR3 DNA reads TGTGCCACCAGCAGAGCTGCGGGTAATCAGCCCCAGCATTTT.

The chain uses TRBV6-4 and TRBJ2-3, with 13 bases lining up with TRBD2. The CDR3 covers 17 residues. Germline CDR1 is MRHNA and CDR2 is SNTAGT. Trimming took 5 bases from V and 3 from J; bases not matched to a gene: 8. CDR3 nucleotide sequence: TGTGCCAGCAGTCCCCGCGGGACTAGCGGGATGACAGATACGCAGTATTTT. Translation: CASSPRGTSGMTDTQYF.

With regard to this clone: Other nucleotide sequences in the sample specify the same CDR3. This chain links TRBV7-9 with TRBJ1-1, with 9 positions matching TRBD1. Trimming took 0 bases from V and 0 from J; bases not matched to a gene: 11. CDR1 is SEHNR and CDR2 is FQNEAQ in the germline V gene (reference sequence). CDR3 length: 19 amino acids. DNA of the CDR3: TGTGCCAGCAGCTTAGCGCCGGGACAGGGAAGACGAATGAACACTGAAGCTTTCTTT. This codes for CASSLAPGQGRRMNTEAFF.

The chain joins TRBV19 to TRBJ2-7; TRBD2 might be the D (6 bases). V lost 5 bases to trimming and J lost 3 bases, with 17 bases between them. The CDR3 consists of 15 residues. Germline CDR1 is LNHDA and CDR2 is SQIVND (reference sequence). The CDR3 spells CASSPGTGSVYEQYF. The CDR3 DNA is TGTGCCAGTAGTCCCGGGACTGGCTCAGTCTACGAGCAGTACTTC.

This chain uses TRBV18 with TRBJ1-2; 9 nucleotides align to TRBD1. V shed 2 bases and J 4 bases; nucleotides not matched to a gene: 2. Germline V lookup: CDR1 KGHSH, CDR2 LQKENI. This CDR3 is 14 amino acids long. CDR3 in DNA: TGTGCCAGCTCACCAGACAGGGGGATCTATGGCTACACCTTC. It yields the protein CASSPDRGIYGYTF.

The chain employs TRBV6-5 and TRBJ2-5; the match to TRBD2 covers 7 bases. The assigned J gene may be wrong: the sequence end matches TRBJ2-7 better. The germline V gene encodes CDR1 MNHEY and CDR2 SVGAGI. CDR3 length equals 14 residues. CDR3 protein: CASSYSGGLYEQYF. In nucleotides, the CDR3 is TGTGCCAGCAGTTACTCGGGAGGGTTATACGAGCAGTACTTC.

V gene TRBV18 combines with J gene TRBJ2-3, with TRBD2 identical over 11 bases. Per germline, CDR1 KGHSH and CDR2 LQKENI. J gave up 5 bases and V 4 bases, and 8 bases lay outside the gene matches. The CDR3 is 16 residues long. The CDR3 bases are TGTGCCAGCTCACTTCAAGGGACTAGCGGTTTAGATACGCAGTATTTT. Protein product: CASSLQGTSGLDTQYF. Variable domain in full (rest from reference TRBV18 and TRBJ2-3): NAGVMQNPRHLVRRRGQEARLRCSPMKGHSHVYWYRQLPEEGLKFMVYLQKENIIDESGMPKERFSAEFPKEGPSILRIQQVVRGDSAAYFCASSLQGTSGLDTQYFGPGTRLTVL.

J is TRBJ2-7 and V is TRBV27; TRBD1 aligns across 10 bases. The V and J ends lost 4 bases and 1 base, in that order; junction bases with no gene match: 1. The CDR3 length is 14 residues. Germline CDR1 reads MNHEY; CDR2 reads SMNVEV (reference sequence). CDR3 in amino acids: CASSSGQGSYEQYF. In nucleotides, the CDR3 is TGTGCCAGCAGTTCGGGACAGGGGTCCTACGAGCAGTACTTC.

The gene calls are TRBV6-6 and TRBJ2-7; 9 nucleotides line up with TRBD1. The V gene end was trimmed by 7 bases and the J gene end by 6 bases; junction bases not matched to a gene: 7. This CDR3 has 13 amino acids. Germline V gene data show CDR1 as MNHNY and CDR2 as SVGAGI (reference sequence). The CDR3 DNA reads TGTGCCAGCACACCGATACAGGGGGCCGAGCAGTACTTC. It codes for CASTPIQGAEQYF.

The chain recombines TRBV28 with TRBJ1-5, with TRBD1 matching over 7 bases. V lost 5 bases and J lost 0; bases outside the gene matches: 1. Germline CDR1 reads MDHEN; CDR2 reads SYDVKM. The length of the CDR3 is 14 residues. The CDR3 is CASSDRDSNQPQHF. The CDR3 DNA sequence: TGTGCCAGCAGTGACAGGGATAGCAATCAGCCCCAGCATTTT.

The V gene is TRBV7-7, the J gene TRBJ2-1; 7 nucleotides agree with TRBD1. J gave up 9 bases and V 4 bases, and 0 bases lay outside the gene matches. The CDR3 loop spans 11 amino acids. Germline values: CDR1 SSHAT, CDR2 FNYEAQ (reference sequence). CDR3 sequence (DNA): TGTGCCAGCAGCTCAGGGGGTGAGCAGTTCTTC. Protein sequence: CASSSGGEQFF.

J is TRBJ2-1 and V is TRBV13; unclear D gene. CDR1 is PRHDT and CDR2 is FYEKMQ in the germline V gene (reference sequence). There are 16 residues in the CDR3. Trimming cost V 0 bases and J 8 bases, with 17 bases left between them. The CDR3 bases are TGTGCCAGCAGCTTAGGCGGGTTTGGCCATCCCTATGAGCAGTTCTTC. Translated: CASSLGGFGHPYEQFF.

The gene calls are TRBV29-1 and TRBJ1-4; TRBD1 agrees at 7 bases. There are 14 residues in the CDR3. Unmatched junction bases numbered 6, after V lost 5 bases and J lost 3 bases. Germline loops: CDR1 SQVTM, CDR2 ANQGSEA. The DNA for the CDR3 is TGCAGCGTTAACTACAGGGGAGCTAATGAAAAACTGTTTTTT. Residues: CSVNYRGANEKLFF.

The DNA of the CDR3 is TGTGCCAGCAGTCCGCCCCAGTTGAACACTGAAGCTTTCTTT. It translates to CASSPPQLNTEAFF. The chain uses TRBV28 and TRBJ1-1; D ambiguous. CDR1 is MDHEN and CDR2 is SYDVKM in the germline V gene. V lost 5 bases, J lost 0 bases, and 10 bases lay in between. This CDR3 contains 14 residues. Combining the CDR3 with reference TRBV28 and TRBJ1-1 gives the whole variable domain DVKVTQSSRYLVKRTGEKVFLECVQDMDHENMFWYRQDPGLGLRLIYFSYDVKMKEKGDIPEGYSVSREKKERFSLILESASTNQTSMYLCASSPPQLNTEAFFGQGTRLTVV.

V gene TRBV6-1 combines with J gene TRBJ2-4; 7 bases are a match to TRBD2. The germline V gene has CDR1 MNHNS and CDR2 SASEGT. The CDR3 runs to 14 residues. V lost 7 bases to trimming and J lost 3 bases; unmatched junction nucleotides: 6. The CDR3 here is CASISREGKNIQYF. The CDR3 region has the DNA TGTGCCAGCATATCCAGGGAGGGCAAAAACATTCAGTACTTC.

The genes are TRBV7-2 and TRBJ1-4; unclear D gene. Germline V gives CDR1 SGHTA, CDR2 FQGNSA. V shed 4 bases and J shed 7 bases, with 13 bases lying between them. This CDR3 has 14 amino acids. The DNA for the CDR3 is TGTGCCAGCAGCTCGAGGACCCGGGGTGAAAAACTGTTTTTT. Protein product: CASSSRTRGEKLFF.

The CDR3 sequence: CASSIRGSEQFF. The CDR3, as DNA: TGTGCCAGTAGTATTCGGGGGAGTGAGCAGTTCTTC. The chain joins TRBV19 to TRBJ2-1; tentatively, D is TRBD2 (6 bases). The CDR3 runs 12 residues. Germline V gene lookup returns CDR1 LNHDA and CDR2 SQIVND (reference sequence). Trimming removed 3 bases from V and 9 bases from J, with 9 bases in between.

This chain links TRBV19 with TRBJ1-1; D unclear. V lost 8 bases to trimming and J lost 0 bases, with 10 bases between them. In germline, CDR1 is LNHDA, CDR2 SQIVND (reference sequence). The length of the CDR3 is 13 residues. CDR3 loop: CASVADLNTEAFF. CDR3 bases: TGTGCCAGTGTAGCGGATTTGAACACTGAAGCTTTCTTT.

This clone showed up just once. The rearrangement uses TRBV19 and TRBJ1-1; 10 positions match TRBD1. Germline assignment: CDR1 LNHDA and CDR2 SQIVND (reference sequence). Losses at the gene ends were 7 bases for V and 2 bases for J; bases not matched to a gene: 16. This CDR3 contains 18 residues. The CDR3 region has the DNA TGTGCCAGTACCAACCCCCTGGGACAGGGGCACTTCAACACTGAAGCTTTCTTT. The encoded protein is CASTNPLGQGHFNTEAFF.

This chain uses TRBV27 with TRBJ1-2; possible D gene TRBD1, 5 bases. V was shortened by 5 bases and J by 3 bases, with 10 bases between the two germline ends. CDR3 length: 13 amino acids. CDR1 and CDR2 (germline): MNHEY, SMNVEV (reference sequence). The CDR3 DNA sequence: TGTGCCAGCAGTGCACAGGCGGACTATGGCTACACCTTC. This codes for CASSAQADYGYTF.

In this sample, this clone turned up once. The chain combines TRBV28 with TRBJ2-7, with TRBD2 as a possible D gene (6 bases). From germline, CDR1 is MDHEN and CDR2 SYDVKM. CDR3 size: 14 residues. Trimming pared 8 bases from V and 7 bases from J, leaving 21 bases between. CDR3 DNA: TGTGCCAGCCTAACCGGCGGGACCACGGGGGAGCAGTACTTC. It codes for CASLTGGTTGEQYF.